This T cell receptor beta chain was retrieved from a study of cytomegalovirus exposure and HLA in healthy donors (TCRdb year 2017). About the investigation overall: The 500 to 800 repertoires of the first cohort and the approximately 110 validation repertoires were produced on the same platform, according to a later analysis. The study aimed to test whether cataloging public T cell receptors could reveal signatures of past pathogen exposure. Along with the roughly 700-subject first cohort, a separate validation cohort of over a hundred different subjects was used. High-throughput TCR immunosequencing, statistical association of individual TCRs with disease status, and machine learning were combined to predict cytomegalovirus infection status.

The V end loses 5 bases and the J end loses 6 bases, and a stretch of 17 bases separates them. Including cysteine and phenylalanine, the CDR3 has 15 amino acids. Only CDR3 DNA remains: 45 bases, in frame from the first base. CDR1 and CDR2, per the germline V gene, are MNHEY and SVGAGI. Study-wide findings and limitations: A few of the identified cytomegalovirus-associated TCR beta chains were confirmed in vitro to be specific for cytomegalovirus antigens. Most TCR sequences were seen in very few donors, while some public TCRs were found in many individuals. The classifier was reported to diagnose cytomegalovirus status with high specificity and sensitivity in both the original and validation cohorts. The authors suggested that the approach could potentially be extended to other disease states and immunological phenotypes. In the study, 150 to 200 TCR beta chains were listed as associated with cytomegalovirus. A later analysis found that TCRs clustered in the first cohort also tended to co-occur in the approximately 120 validation repertoires, with 90% to 95% of cluster scores above 0. All 110 or so repertoires were used to score co-occurrence in the validation cohort in a later analysis, because that analysis had no HLA typing for the cohort.

Donors formed part of the validation cohort, which comprised 120 subjects and was distinct from the first cohort of roughly 600 subjects. The library was produced with the immunoSEQ multiplex PCR assay. The authors' pipeline ran thus. To diagnose cytomegalovirus status from the catalog of TCR beta chain sequences, a statistical classification framework was built. TCRdb limited this immuneACCESS table to in-frame rearrangements with V and J called. A share of clones is missing; checked studies link under half to unresolved V genes, and the rest is unexplained. Clone size and the V and J calls come from that table; the DNA yielded D and trimming. The sample yields 80,000 to 90,000 clones; around 96% were counted once. Clones ranked in the top ten supply around 0.78% of the sample. Regarding this clone: No antigen is known for it. Per-nucleotide qualities are absent, and no much larger clonotype sits a single base away.

The TCR was taken from a man in his late teens or twenties in good health and CMV-seronegative. This sequence uses TRBV6-5 and TRBJ2-1; a weak D assignment points to TRBD2 (6 bases agree). Sequences were obtained from PBMCs. CDR3 protein: CASSPGGRGFNEQFF. The DNA reads TGTGCCAGCAGTCCCGGAGGGCGGGGATTCAATGAGCAGTTCTTC.